This T cell receptor beta chain is drawn from a study of shared clonotypes between healthy human individuals. Study results and caveats: Researchers found naive subsets generally carried larger estimated richness than memory subsets.

Concerning this clone itself: Its specificity is unknown.

Looked up from germline, CDR1 is LGHNA and CDR2 is YSLEER. The CDR3 runs 17 residues. Losses at the gene ends were 0 bases for V and 2 bases for J; bases not matched to a gene: 8. Assay: immunoSEQ multiplex PCR; the TCRdb copy retains only in-frame clones and omits some. The sample has over a million clones, roughly 96% seen once. This receptor was obtained from a man aged 25 to 40 in good health. The V call is TRBV4-3, the J call TRBJ2-7; 9 bases match TRBD2. The sequenced material came from naive CD4+ T cells sorted from blood. Subset in this sample: CD45RA+ positively selected. CDR3: CASSQDLPSGIPYEQYF. DNA for the CDR3: TGCGCCAGCAGCCAAGATTTACCTAGCGGGATTCCCTACGAGCAGTACTTC.